The 8 T cell receptor beta chains listed next were all sequenced from one sample in a study of blood T cell repertoires in COVID-19. Libraries were prepared by immunoSEQ multiplex PCR; TCRdb keeps only in-frame clonotypes and omits some of them. The repertoire consists of about 270,000 clones, with more than 85% occurring once and the leading ten covering approximately 2.6%. The specimen sequenced was peripheral blood. The receptors come from a young adult with COVID-19, enrolled during active disease.

The chain links TRBV19 to TRBJ2-7; D may be TRBD1 (6 bases). Germline V gene lookup returns CDR1 LNHDA and CDR2 SQIVND (reference sequence). The CDR3 is 12 residues long. V shed 5 bases and J shed 6 bases, with 11 bases lying between them. The CDR3 sequence: CASSGDTIEQYF. The CDR3, as DNA: TGTGCCAGTAGTGGGGACACGATCGAGCAGTACTTC. Drawing the rest from reference TRBV19 and TRBJ2-7, the complete variable domain is DGGITQSPKYLFRKEGQNVTLSCEQNLNHDAMYWYRQDPGQGLRLIYYSQIVNDFQKGDIAEGYSVSREKKESFPLTVTSAQKNPTAFYLCASSGDTIEQYFGPGTRLTVT.

The V call is TRBV3-1 (or the pseudogene TRBV3-2), the J call TRBJ1-1; 7 bases agree with TRBD1. V shed 5 bases and J 3 bases; nucleotides not matched to a gene: 3. The CDR3 has 13 residues. From germline, CDR1 is LGHDT and CDR2 YNNKEL (reference sequence). The CDR3 DNA sequence: TGTGCCAGCAGCTATCAGGGGGACACTGAAGCTTTCTTT. Translation: CASSYQGDTEAFF.

The V and J genes are TRBV4-1 and TRBJ1-5, with D tentatively TRBD1 (6 bases). This CDR3 has 16 amino acids. Germline assignment: CDR1 MGHRA and CDR2 YSYEKL. Trimming removed 1 base at V and 0 bases at J, with 10 bases between. The CDR3 is CASSQVLGGSNQPQHF. The CDR3 nucleotides read TGCGCCAGCAGCCAAGTATTAGGGGGTAGCAATCAGCCCCAGCATTTT.

This clone showed up just a few times. The chain is built from TRBV5-4 and TRBJ1-1; no reliable D call. The CDR3 extends over 13 amino acids. Deletions cut 1 base from V and 5 bases from J, with 9 bases between. The germline CDR1 and CDR2 sequences are SGHNT and YYREEE (reference sequence). CDR3 sequence (DNA): TGTGCCAGCAGCTTGTATACCGGGACTGAAGCTTTCTTT. Its translation is CASSLYTGTEAFF.

This sequence joins TRBV11-2 and TRBJ2-5, with D tentatively TRBD2 (5 bases). The ends were cut back, 3 bases at V and 4 bases at J, with 21 bases in the middle. CDR1 and CDR2 from the germline V gene are SGHAT and FQNNGV. This CDR3 spans 17 amino acids. The CDR3 bases are TGTGCCAGCAGCTTTCCTACCGGGGTCAAGAACGGAGAGACCCAGTACTTC. It translates to CASSFPTGVKNGETQYF.

V is TRBV7-9 and J is TRBJ2-3; D might be TRBD2 (5 bases). In germline, CDR1 is SEHNR, CDR2 FQNEAQ (reference sequence). V gave up 6 bases and J gave up 4 bases, with 11 bases separating them. The CDR3 totals 13 residues. This chain's CDR3 is CASRTMRADTQYF. The CDR3 DNA is TGTGCCAGCAGGACCATGCGGGCAGATACGCAGTATTTT. The full variable domain, with the rest looked up from reference TRBV7-9 and TRBJ2-3, is DTGVSQNPRHKITKRGQNVTFRCDPISEHNRLYWYRQTLGQGPEFLTYFQNEAQLEKSRLLSDRFSAERPKGSFSTLEIQRTEQGDSAMYLCASRTMRADTQYFGPGTRLTVL.

This clone was seen a single time. The chain has TRBV28 and TRBJ2-3; TRBD2 might be the D (6 bases). The CDR3 consists of 16 residues. CDR1 MDHEN and CDR2 SYDVKM come from the germline V gene. Trimming pared 7 bases from V and 0 bases from J, leaving 17 bases between. Written as DNA, the CDR3 is TGTGCCAGCAATGGAGGGGACGCGGAAAGCACAGATACGCAGTATTTT. Protein product: CASNGGDAESTDTQYF.

This chain connects TRBV7-9 to TRBJ2-3; 7 nucleotides agree with TRBD1. The trim removed 1 base at V and 0 bases at J, leaving 1 base unmatched. The CDR3 has 15 amino acids. Germline CDR1 and CDR2: SEHNR and FQNEAQ (reference sequence). CDR3 in DNA: TGTGCCAGCAGCTTAGGGGACAGAAGCACAGATACGCAGTATTTT. Translation gives CASSLGDRSTDTQYF.